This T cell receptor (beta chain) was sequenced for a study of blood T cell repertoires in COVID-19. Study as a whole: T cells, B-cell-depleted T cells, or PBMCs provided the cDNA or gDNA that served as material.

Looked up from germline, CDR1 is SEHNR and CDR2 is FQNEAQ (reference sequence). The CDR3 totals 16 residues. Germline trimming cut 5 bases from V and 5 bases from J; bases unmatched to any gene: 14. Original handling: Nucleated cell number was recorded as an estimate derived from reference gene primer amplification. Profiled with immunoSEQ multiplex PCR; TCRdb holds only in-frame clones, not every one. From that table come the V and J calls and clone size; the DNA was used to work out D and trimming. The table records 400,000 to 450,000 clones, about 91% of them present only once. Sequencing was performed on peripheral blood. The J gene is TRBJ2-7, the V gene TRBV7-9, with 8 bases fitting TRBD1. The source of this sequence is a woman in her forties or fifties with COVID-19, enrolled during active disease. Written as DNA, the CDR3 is TGTGCCAGCAGCGCTCCGAAAGGGACAGGTGACAACGAGCAGTACTTC. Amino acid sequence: CASSAPKGTGDNEQYF. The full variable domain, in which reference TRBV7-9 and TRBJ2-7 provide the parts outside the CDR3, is DTGVSQNPRHKITKRGQNVTFRCDPISEHNRLYWYRQTLGQGPEFLTYFQNEAQLEKSRLLSDRFSAERPKGSFSTLEIQRTEQGDSAMYLCASSAPKGTGDNEQYFGPGTRLTVT.